Here is one TCR beta chain with its context. Its antigen is as yet unknown. This entry comes from a study of OX40 agonist ivuxolimab in advanced cancers. This table comes from immunoSEQ multiplex PCR, and its TCRdb copy is limited to in-frame clones, with some not included. The data show 35,000 to 40,000 clones, over 60% seen once. Study-wide points: Specificity for antigen went undetermined in the expanded peripheral T cells. CD8+ T cells (on average) carried more expanded clones than CD4+ T cells.

Sequenced material: CD4+ or CD8+ T cells sorted from blood, taken in a trial of the OX40 agonist ivuxolimab. The TCR comes from an adult with an advanced solid tumor such as melanoma, head and neck, liver or kidney cancer.

The CDR3 spells CASSLALAGLLTDTQYF. CDR3 DNA: TGTGCCAGCAGCTTAGCGCTAGCGGGGCTCCTCACAGATACGCAGTATTTT. The V gene is TRBV5-8, the J gene TRBJ2-3; TRBD2 matches at 9 bases. The CDR3 is made up of 17 amino acids. The trim removed 2 bases at V and 2 bases at J, leaving 9 bases unmatched. Germline-derived CDR1 and CDR2 are SGHTS and YDEGEE. Variable domain in full (rest from reference TRBV5-8 and TRBJ2-3): EAGVTQSPTHLIKTRGQQATLRCSPISGHTSVYWYQQALGLGLQFLLWYDEGEERNRGNFPPRFSGRQFPNYSSELNVNALELEDSALYLCASSLALAGLLTDTQYFGPGTRLTVL.